This is a list of T cell receptor beta chains from one sample in a study of T-cell memory formation after mild COVID-19. TCRdb itself ran the 5' RACE reads through MiXCR, one entry per CDR3 protein. The sample contains more than 45,000 distinct CDR3 sequences, approximately 9.1% of which appear only once. Material for sequencing was PBMCs or a T cell subset sorted from them (not recorded which). These receptors all come from an adult woman who had mild COVID-19 (a few samples of this study predate the infection). Cell type and time point are not known. Each CDR3 is given with its conserved first and last residue. Each record gives: CDR3 DNA, CDR3 protein, J gene, clone size, V gene, D gene. A D gene is named only where the DNA matches it firmly. Clone size is not always given. Where it is, it says once, few, many or a class for expanded clones.

CDR3nt: TGTGCCACCAGTGATTTAAACCGAATAGATACGCAGTATTTT
CDR3aa: CATSDLNRIDTQYF
j_gene: TRBJ2-3
abundance: few
v_gene: TRBV24-1
d_gene: -

CDR3nt: TGTGCCAGCACCCATGGACAGACCTACGAGCAGTACTTC
CDR3aa: CASTHGQTYEQYF
j_gene: TRBJ2-7
abundance: many
v_gene: TRBV2
d_gene: -

CDR3nt: TGCAGCGTTGAAGGGACAGGGGAGGTTGAAGCTTTCTTT
CDR3aa: CSVEGTGEVEAFF
j_gene: TRBJ1-1
abundance: -
v_gene: TRBV29-1
d_gene: TRBD1

CDR3nt: TGCAGTGCTAGCCGTGGCAGAGCAGCTAACTATGGCTACACCTTC
CDR3aa: CSASRGRAANYGYTF
j_gene: TRBJ1-2
abundance: few
v_gene: TRBV20-1
d_gene: -

CDR3nt: TGTGCCAGCTCACCGGGTACTGCCTCCAACTACGAGCAGTACTTC
CDR3aa: CASSPGTASNYEQYF
j_gene: TRBJ2-7
abundance: few
v_gene: TRBV18
d_gene: -

CDR3nt: TGCAGCGCTTACAGGGGAACTAATGAAAAACTGTTTTTT
CDR3aa: CSAYRGTNEKLFF
j_gene: TRBJ1-4
abundance: many
v_gene: TRBV29-1
d_gene: TRBD1

CDR3nt: TGTGCCAGCAGCTTAACGGCGGGCAGCCCTCGACTAGCGGGAGGGCCTCCAACCGGGGAGCTGTTTTTT
CDR3aa: CASSLTAGSPRLAGGPPTGELFF
j_gene: TRBJ2-2
abundance: -
v_gene: TRBV7-3
d_gene: TRBD2

CDR3nt: TGTGCCAGCAGTCTGTCCCGGGGCAGTACTGAAGCTTTCTTT
CDR3aa: CASSLSRGSTEAFF
j_gene: TRBJ1-1
abundance: -
v_gene: TRBV12-3/TRBV12-4
d_gene: -

CDR3nt: TGTGCCTTCGGGACTTACACGGAGCAGTACTTC
CDR3aa: CAFGTYTEQYF
j_gene: TRBJ2-7
abundance: -
v_gene: TRBV30
d_gene: -

CDR3nt: TGTGCCAGCAGTTTGCGGCCGCAGGGAACCGGGGAGCTGTTTTTT
CDR3aa: CASSLRPQGTGELFF
j_gene: TRBJ2-2
abundance: many
v_gene: TRBV12-3/TRBV12-4
d_gene: -

CDR3nt: TGTGCCAGCAGCCCGGTGGCGGGGCTAGCGGGACAAAGGGGGAATGAGCAGTTCTTC
CDR3aa: CASSPVAGLAGQRGNEQFF
j_gene: TRBJ2-1
abundance: -
v_gene: TRBV7-9
d_gene: TRBD2

CDR3nt: TGTGCCAGCGAAGACTCAAGCTCTGGGGCCAACGTCCTGACTTTC
CDR3aa: CASEDSSSGANVLTF
j_gene: TRBJ2-6
abundance: -
v_gene: TRBV25-1
d_gene: -

CDR3nt: TGTGCCAGTTTGCGAGGGGCCACTGAAGCTTTCTTT
CDR3aa: CASLRGATEAFF
j_gene: TRBJ1-1
abundance: few
v_gene: TRBV6-6
d_gene: -

CDR3nt: TGCGCCAGCAGCCAACTTACTATCTACAATGAGCAGTTCTTC
CDR3aa: CASSQLTIYNEQFF
j_gene: TRBJ2-1
abundance: few
v_gene: TRBV4-3
d_gene: -

CDR3nt: TGTGCCAGCAGTTTAATTCGTGAGCAGGGGGGGTACTACGAGCAGTACTTC
CDR3aa: CASSLIREQGGYYEQYF
j_gene: TRBJ2-7
abundance: few
v_gene: TRBV27
d_gene: -

CDR3nt: TGTGCCAGTAGTGGACAGTCGGCGGGTGACGAAAAACTGTTTTTT
CDR3aa: CASSGQSAGDEKLFF
j_gene: TRBJ1-4
abundance: -
v_gene: TRBV19
d_gene: -

CDR3nt: TGTGCCAGCAGCTTACCCCAGGGGGGGGCCAACGTCCTGACTTTC
CDR3aa: CASSLPQGGANVLTF
j_gene: TRBJ2-6
abundance: few
v_gene: TRBV11-3
d_gene: -

CDR3nt: TGTGCCAGCAGCGCTTGGGGGCTGCGTACTGAAGCTTTCTTT
CDR3aa: CASSAWGLRTEAFF
j_gene: TRBJ1-1
abundance: few
v_gene: TRBV7-9
d_gene: -

CDR3nt: TGTGCCAGCAGCTTAGGCGGCCTCTATAATTCACCCCTCCACTTT
CDR3aa: CASSLGGLYNSPLHF
j_gene: TRBJ1-6
abundance: few
v_gene: TRBV7-2
d_gene: -

CDR3nt: TGTGCCACCCGACAGGTATCAGATACGCAGTATTTT
CDR3aa: CATRQVSDTQYF
j_gene: TRBJ2-3
abundance: few
v_gene: TRBV10-3
d_gene: -

CDR3nt: TGCAGCGTTGTCGGTCGTAGGGGGGCCCACACAGATACGCAGTATTTT
CDR3aa: CSVVGRRGAHTDTQYF
j_gene: TRBJ2-3
abundance: many
v_gene: TRBV29-1
d_gene: -

CDR3nt: TGTGCCAGCAGAGGACTAGCGGGAGAGCTAGGTTACAATGAGCAGTTCTTC
CDR3aa: CASRGLAGELGYNEQFF
j_gene: TRBJ2-1
abundance: many
v_gene: TRBV11-2
d_gene: TRBD2

CDR3nt: TGTGCTAGTGGTCGAGGACTGAGCCACGAGCAGTACTTC
CDR3aa: CASGRGLSHEQYF
j_gene: TRBJ2-7
abundance: few
v_gene: TRBV12-5
d_gene: -

CDR3nt: TGCGCCAGCAGCCAAGGGACGGGACTAGCGGAGCTCGAGCAGTACTTC
CDR3aa: CASSQGTGLAELEQYF
j_gene: TRBJ2-7
abundance: -
v_gene: TRBV4-3
d_gene: TRBD2

CDR3nt: TGCGCCAGCAGAGGAGAACCGGGGACGGCCACTGAAGCTTTCTTT
CDR3aa: CASRGEPGTATEAFF
j_gene: TRBJ1-1
abundance: many
v_gene: TRBV5-1
d_gene: -

CDR3nt: TGTGCCAGCAGCCAAGAATCAAGGGTTAACTATGGCTACACCTTC
CDR3aa: CASSQESRVNYGYTF
j_gene: TRBJ1-2
abundance: few
v_gene: TRBV3-1
d_gene: -

CDR3nt: TGTGCCAGCAGTTCCAGACAGGGGGTTGGCTACACCTTC
CDR3aa: CASSSRQGVGYTF
j_gene: TRBJ1-2
abundance: few
v_gene: TRBV6-6
d_gene: TRBD1

CDR3nt: TGTGCCAGCAGCCCTCGACAGGGCGCTGGAAACACCATATATTTT
CDR3aa: CASSPRQGAGNTIYF
j_gene: TRBJ1-3
abundance: few
v_gene: TRBV9
d_gene: TRBD1

CDR3nt: TGCGCCAGCAGCGACACGATGAACACTGAAGCTTTCTTT
CDR3aa: CASSDTMNTEAFF
j_gene: TRBJ1-1
abundance: few
v_gene: TRBV5-1
d_gene: -

CDR3nt: TGTGCCAGCAGCTTATACATCATCGGTGGTTCGGGGAAAGAGGGCAATCAGCCCCAGCATTTT
CDR3aa: CASSLYIIGGSGKEGNQPQHF
j_gene: TRBJ1-5
abundance: -
v_gene: TRBV7-3
d_gene: -

CDR3nt: TGCAGCGTCACCGACAGTAGGTACGAGCAGTACTTC
CDR3aa: CSVTDSRYEQYF
j_gene: TRBJ2-7
abundance: many
v_gene: TRBV29-1
d_gene: -

CDR3nt: TGTGCCAGCAGCCCCCGCGGTAGCGGGAGGGATACGCAGTATTTT
CDR3aa: CASSPRGSGRDTQYF
j_gene: TRBJ2-3
abundance: many
v_gene: TRBV28
d_gene: TRBD2

CDR3nt: TGCGCCAGCAGCCAAGATCTCCAAGGGGCGGTCGACTATAATTCACCCCTCCACTTT
CDR3aa: CASSQDLQGAVDYNSPLHF
j_gene: TRBJ1-6
abundance: -
v_gene: TRBV4-3
d_gene: -

CDR3nt: TGTGCCAGCAGTGAAGTGGCAGGGACGGTCTACGAGCAGTACTTC
CDR3aa: CASSEVAGTVYEQYF
j_gene: TRBJ2-7
abundance: many
v_gene: TRBV2
d_gene: -

CDR3nt: TGTGCCACAAGGGGGGATACCGGGGAGCTGTTTTTT
CDR3aa: CATRGDTGELFF
j_gene: TRBJ2-2
abundance: -
v_gene: TRBV6-5
d_gene: -

CDR3nt: TGTGCCAGCAGCTTGTGGGGAGGGAGTGAGCAGTTCTTC
CDR3aa: CASSLWGGSEQFF
j_gene: TRBJ2-1
abundance: -
v_gene: TRBV5-6
d_gene: TRBD2

CDR3nt: TGTGCCAGCTCCCCTCGGACTAGCGGGAGGGCTACCACTTTAGCGTCCTACAATGAGCAGTTCTTC
CDR3aa: CASSPRTSGRATTLASYNEQFF
j_gene: TRBJ2-1
abundance: few
v_gene: TRBV18
d_gene: TRBD2

CDR3nt: TGCGCCAGCAGCCCGGAGTCCACGGCGGGGACTGAAGCTTTCTTT
CDR3aa: CASSPESTAGTEAFF
j_gene: TRBJ1-1
abundance: few
v_gene: TRBV5-1
d_gene: -

CDR3nt: TGTGCCAGCAGCTTATATCGGAACTATGGCTACACCTTC
CDR3aa: CASSLYRNYGYTF
j_gene: TRBJ1-2
abundance: few
v_gene: TRBV7-9
d_gene: -

CDR3nt: TGTGCCAGCAGTTTACGGGGCGACCGAGAGACCCAGTACTTC
CDR3aa: CASSLRGDRETQYF
j_gene: TRBJ2-5
abundance: many
v_gene: TRBV12-3/TRBV12-4
d_gene: -

CDR3nt: TGTGCCAGCAGCGCTGACGGACAGGGTCGGAACGAGCAGTACTTC
CDR3aa: CASSADGQGRNEQYF
j_gene: TRBJ2-7
abundance: many
v_gene: TRBV9
d_gene: TRBD1

CDR3nt: TGCAGTGCTAGAACCAGGGAAGGGGTGAACACTGAAGCTTTCTTT
CDR3aa: CSARTREGVNTEAFF
j_gene: TRBJ1-1
abundance: -
v_gene: TRBV20-1
d_gene: -

CDR3nt: TGTGCCAGCAGCTTAACCTGGGGACAGCTCACCGGGGAGCTGTTTTTT
CDR3aa: CASSLTWGQLTGELFF
j_gene: TRBJ2-2
abundance: many
v_gene: TRBV7-4
d_gene: TRBD1

CDR3nt: TGTGCCAGCAGCTCGCCCCTAGCGGGAAGAGCGACAGATACGCAGTATTTT
CDR3aa: CASSSPLAGRATDTQYF
j_gene: TRBJ2-3
abundance: many
v_gene: TRBV7-9
d_gene: TRBD2

CDR3nt: TGTGCCAGCAGTAGACCGGGACAGGGGGCCTATGGCTACACCTTC
CDR3aa: CASSRPGQGAYGYTF
j_gene: TRBJ1-2
abundance: -
v_gene: TRBV12-3/TRBV12-4
d_gene: TRBD1